These T cell receptor beta chains were read from a single sample in a study of radiation and T cells in renal cell carcinoma. Sequencing was performed with immunoSEQ multiplex PCR; in TCRdb, only in-frame clones are kept and a portion is missing. The sample lists about 140,000 clones; approximately 82% were seen once. Sequenced here: blood, sampled from a patient whose treatment included radiotherapy and nephrectomy. The receptors derive from a woman in her forties or fifties with renal cell carcinoma. The CDR3 runs from the conserved cysteine through the conserved F or W. Fields, in order: V gene, D gene, clone size, J gene, CDR3 DNA, CDR3 protein. The D gene is left open where the match is weak. A clone size is listed for some rows: how often the clone was seen (once, few, many), or a class if it is expanded.

TRBV25-1	-	-	TRBJ2-5	TGTGCCAGCAGTGAAGCGCAGGGGAGGTTGGAGACCCAGTACTTC	CASSEAQGRLETQYF
TRBV9	TRBD2	once	TRBJ2-7	TGTGCCAGCAGCGTAGAAGCGGGGTCGTCCTACGAGCAGTACTTC	CASSVEAGSSYEQYF
TRBV5-1	TRBD1	few	TRBJ1-2	TGCGCCAGCAGGGCGGGGGACAGGGTCGGCTACACCTTC	CASRAGDRVGYTF
TRBV4-1	TRBD2	-	TRBJ2-5	TGCGCCAGCAGCCAAGTCCCCGGGGGGGCCGGGGAGACCCAGTACTTC	CASSQVPGGAGETQYF
TRBV4-3	TRBD1	-	TRBJ1-2	TGCGCCAGCAGCCAAGAGTTAGGACAGGGCCTGGGGAATGGCTACACCTTC	CASSQELGQGLGNGYTF
TRBV6-6	-	once	TRBJ1-1	TGTGCCAGCACCCCTGGGAACAGCGGGGGGAACACTGAAGCTTTCTTT	CASTPGNSGGNTEAFF
TRBV30	-	-	TRBJ1-5	TGTGCCTGGAGTGTACGGCCGGGTGGGAATCAGCCCCAGCATTTT	CAWSVRPGGNQPQHF
TRBV6-1	TRBD2	-	TRBJ2-7	TGTGCCAGCAGAGGACTAGCGGGAGCCTACGAGCAGTACTTC	CASRGLAGAYEQYF
TRBV7-2	-	-	TRBJ2-1	TGTGCCACTCAGGGGGGGTACTACAATGAGCAGTTCTTC	CATQGGYYNEQFF
TRBV2	-	-	TRBJ1-2	TGTGCCAGCTCGCCCCGACAGACTAACTATGGCTACACCTTC	CASSPRQTNYGYTF
TRBV7-9	-	-	TRBJ1-1	TGTGCCAGCAGCGAGATCCGGAACACTGAAGCTTTCTTT	CASSEIRNTEAFF
TRBV7-9	-	-	TRBJ1-4	TGTGCCAGCGGGTGGGTCTCGTCTGGAGAAAAACTGTTTTTT	CASGWVSSGEKLFF
TRBV4-3	-	-	TRBJ2-7	TGCGCCAGCAGCCAAGAGCCCTGGGCCTACGAGCAGTACTTC	CASSQEPWAYEQYF
TRBV5-1	-	-	TRBJ2-4	TGCGCCAGCAAGTTTAACAGGGAGAGGGACATTCAGTACTTC	CASKFNRERDIQYF
TRBV7-3	TRBD1	-	TRBJ2-6	TGTGCCAGCAGCTCGGGACAGCCTTCTGGGGCCAACGTCCTGACTTTC	CASSSGQPSGANVLTF
TRBV30	TRBD1	-	TRBJ2-7	TGTGCCTGGAGTGACACCGGGACAGGACGCTACGAGCAGTACTTC	CAWSDTGTGRYEQYF
TRBV7-9	TRBD2	few	TRBJ2-5	TGTGCCAGCAGCGAGCGGGGGACGTTACAAGAGACCCAGTACTTC	CASSERGTLQETQYF
TRBV15	-	-	TRBJ1-1	TGTGCCACCAGCAGAGGAAGGACAGAAGCTTTCTTT	CATSRGRTEAFF
TRBV20-1	-	-	TRBJ2-7	TGCAGTGCTAGCGGCTACGAGCAGTACTTC	CSASGYEQYF
TRBV9	-	once	TRBJ2-3	TGTGCCAGCAGCGTGTCTGAGGATACGCAGTATTTT	CASSVSEDTQYF
TRBV4-3	TRBD2	once	TRBJ2-1	TGCGCCAGCAGCCAAGAGGGACTAGCGCGAAACAATGAGCAGTTCTTC	CASSQEGLARNNEQFF
TRBV7-2	-	-	TRBJ1-2	TGTGCCAGCAGCTTAGACATGACGGTCTATGGCTACACCTTC	CASSLDMTVYGYTF
TRBV5-1	TRBD1	-	TRBJ1-3	TGCGCCAGCAGCTTGGGTCCGTTCGGACAGGGGACCTCCTCTGGAAACACCATATATTTT	CASSLGPFGQGTSSGNTIYF
TRBV5-6	TRBD1	-	TRBJ2-7	TGTGCCAGCAGCTTTGACAGGGTCAGCGAGCAGTACTTC	CASSFDRVSEQYF
TRBV14	-	-	TRBJ2-5	TGTGCCAGCAGCCAAATGGGCACCGAAGAGACCCAGTACTTC	CASSQMGTEETQYF
TRBV7-2	TRBD1	once	TRBJ1-6	TGTGCCAGCAGCTTAGGGCCCGGGACAGTTAATTCACCCCTCCACTTT	CASSLGPGTVNSPLHF
TRBV2	-	-	TRBJ1-5	TGTGCCAGCAGTAGGACAGTTAATCAGCCCCAGCATTTT	CASSRTVNQPQHF
TRBV15	-	once	TRBJ2-2	TGTGCCACCAGCACCTTTAGGGACACCACGAACACCGGGGAGCTGTTTTTT	CATSTFRDTTNTGELFF
TRBV5-6	TRBD1	-	TRBJ2-3	TGTGCCAGCAGCCCAACGACAGGGCTGGCAGATACGCAGTATTTT	CASSPTTGLADTQYF
TRBV7-2	-	-	TRBJ2-3	TGTGCCAGCAGGAAGGCGTTAGATACGCAGTATTTT	CASRKALDTQYF
TRBV5-4	TRBD2	once	TRBJ2-1	TGTGCCAGCAGCCGCAGCGGGGGGAACTCCTACAATGAGCAGTTCTTC	CASSRSGGNSYNEQFF
TRBV9	-	few	TRBJ2-7	TGTGCCAGCAGCCCAGGGGCCGTTCCTCAGCAGTACTTC	CASSPGAVPQQYF
TRBV7-2	TRBD2	-	TRBJ2-7	TGTGCCAGCAGCCGAGGGGGACTAGCGGGACCCTCTTCCTACGAGCAGTACTTC	CASSRGGLAGPSSYEQYF
TRBV9	TRBD1	-	TRBJ2-7	TGTGCCAGCAGCGCTCGACAGGGGGCAACCTACGAGCAGTACTTC	CASSARQGATYEQYF
TRBV5-1	TRBD1	-	TRBJ2-2	TGCGCAGACCGACCAGGGGGCGACACCGGGGAGCTGTTTTTT	CADRPGGDTGELFF
TRBV15	-	-	TRBJ2-1	TGTGCCACCAGCAGAGAGAAGTCAAGCGATGAGCAGTTCTTC	CATSREKSSDEQFF
TRBV4-2	-	few	TRBJ1-5	TGTGCCAGCAGCCACCCCTCGGGGGGAGGGCAGCCCCAGCATTTT	CASSHPSGGGQPQHF
TRBV6-4	TRBD1	-	TRBJ1-2	TGTGCCAGCAGTGAACCTAACCGGGACAGACCTGGCTACACCTTC	CASSEPNRDRPGYTF
TRBV5-4	TRBD1	few	TRBJ1-4	TGTGCCAGCAGCCTCGGACAGGGGATTAATGAAAAACTGTTTTTT	CASSLGQGINEKLFF
TRBV9	-	-	TRBJ2-5	TGTGCCAGCAATACAGGGCCTCGGGAGACCCAGTACTTC	CASNTGPRETQYF
TRBV15	TRBD2	once	TRBJ2-5	TGTGCCACCAGCTCTTATCCTAACGGGGGGGCTGAAGAGACCCAGTACTTC	CATSSYPNGGAEETQYF
TRBV20-1	-	-	TRBJ2-1	TGCAGTGCTAGCCGAAATGAGCAGTTCTTC	CSASRNEQFF
TRBV7-2	TRBD1	-	TRBJ2-7	TGTGCCAGCAGCCGCCACGGTGGGACAGGAGGCTACGAGCAGTACTTC	CASSRHGGTGGYEQYF
TRBV6-5	TRBD1	-	TRBJ1-2	TGTGCCAGCAGTTTCGGGACAGAGCTGGGCTACACCTTC	CASSFGTELGYTF
TRBV11-2	-	-	TRBJ2-7	TGTGCCAGCAGCCCCTGGGGACTGGACTACGAGCAGTACTTC	CASSPWGLDYEQYF
TRBV29-1	-	once	TRBJ1-1	TGCAGCGTAAGAGGGACACCGAACACTGAAGCTTTCTTT	CSVRGTPNTEAFF
TRBV28	-	-	TRBJ2-7	TGTGCCAGCAGTTCCCCCGGGACTCCTGATGCCGAGCAGTACTTC	CASSSPGTPDAEQYF
TRBV6-6	-	-	TRBJ2-5	TGTGCCAGCACCGACCCGGCCTACCAAGAGACCCAGTACTTC	CASTDPAYQETQYF